This is a list of T cell receptor beta chains from one sample in a study of T-cell memory formation after mild COVID-19. MiXCR, applied by TCRdb to the 5' RACE reads, yields one record per CDR3 protein. The sample carries about 430,000 distinct CDR3 sequences, roughly 17% recorded once. Sequenced input: PBMCs or a T cell subset sorted from them (not recorded which). Source of these receptors: a man aged 18 to 35 who had mild COVID-19 (a few samples of this study predate the infection). Cell type and time point are not known. Both conserved end residues are part of each CDR3. A D gene is named only where the DNA matches it firmly. Size values are once, few and many counts, or a class for expanded clones, and some rows have none.

d_gene	v_gene	j_gene	abundance	CDR3aa	CDR3nt
.	TRBV20-1	TRBJ1-2	.	CSARRLNRNYGYTF	TGCAGTGCTAGAAGGCTCAACCGCAACTATGGCTACACCTTC
.	TRBV9	TRBJ1-3	.	CASSVVPGLTAGNTIYF	TGTGCCAGCAGCGTAGTGCCGGGACTTACAGCGGGAAACACCATATATTTT
TRBD1	TRBV7-6	TRBJ1-6	.	CASSPGPGGNSPLHF	TGTGCCAGCAGTCCCGGGCCAGGGGGGAATTCACCCCTCCACTTT
.	TRBV6-2/TRBV6-3	TRBJ1-3	.	CAIHPGGSGNTIYF	TGTGCCATCCACCCCGGCGGCTCTGGAAACACCATATATTTT
TRBD1	TRBV6-5	TRBJ1-6	few	CASSLTGTGHFRSPLHF	TGTGCCAGCAGTTTAACCGGGACAGGGCATTTTCGGTCACCCCTCCACTTT
TRBD1	TRBV7-9	TRBJ2-5	.	CASSGDRGHQETQYF	TGTGCCAGCAGCGGAGACAGGGGGCACCAAGAGACCCAGTACTTC
TRBD1	TRBV24-1	TRBJ2-2	.	CATSARQGWGELFF	TGTGCCACCAGTGCCCGACAGGGATGGGGGGAGCTGTTTTTT
.	TRBV6-6	TRBJ2-7	few	CASSYSQDTPIEQYF	TGTGCCAGCAGTTACTCACAGGACACTCCCATCGAGCAGTACTTC
.	TRBV4-3	TRBJ2-3	many	CASSQQVGGTRGTQYF	TGCGCCAGCAGCCAACAAGTGGGAGGTACCCGCGGAACGCAGTATTTT
.	TRBV5-1	TRBJ2-1	many	CASSLSAGDDEQFF	TGCGCCAGCAGCTTGTCTGCCGGCGACGATGAGCAGTTCTTC
.	TRBV11-2	TRBJ2-5	.	CASSLAPAGNGGQETQYF	TGTGCCAGCAGCTTAGCACCCGCTGGCAACGGAGGCCAAGAGACCCAGTACTTC
.	TRBV5-1	TRBJ1-6	.	CASRFRAGNPSEPLHF	TGCGCCAGCAGGTTCCGGGCAGGGAATCCCTCAGAACCCCTCCACTTT
TRBD1	TRBV6-2/TRBV6-3	TRBJ1-4	.	CASIDRVGEKLFF	TGTGCCAGCATTGACAGGGTCGGCGAAAAACTGTTTTTT
.	TRBV6-1	TRBJ1-5	.	CASSAQEARQPQHF	TGTGCCAGCAGTGCACAGGAAGCCCGTCAGCCCCAGCATTTT
TRBD2	TRBV5-1	TRBJ2-5	.	CASSSGLAGGKETQYF	TGCGCCAGCAGCTCGGGACTAGCGGGGGGGAAGGAGACCCAGTACTTC
TRBD2	TRBV5-1	TRBJ2-2	many	CASNGGDINTGELFF	TGCGCCAGCAACGGGGGGGACATAAACACCGGGGAGCTGTTTTTT
.	TRBV7-8	TRBJ1-2	.	CASSPGPLYGYTF	TGTGCCAGCAGCCCGGGACCGCTCTATGGCTACACCTTC
TRBD1	TRBV6-5	TRBJ2-7	few	CASSYFGQGYEQYF	TGTGCCAGCAGTTACTTTGGACAGGGGTACGAGCAGTACTTC
.	TRBV12-3/TRBV12-4	TRBJ1-1	.	CASSPRGGQTEAFF	TGTGCCAGCAGTCCCCGGGGGGGGCAGACTGAAGCTTTCTTT
.	TRBV7-9	TRBJ1-2	few	CASSFQTGGDYGYTF	TGTGCCAGCAGCTTTCAGACAGGAGGGGACTATGGCTACACCTTC
.	TRBV5-6	TRBJ2-7	few	CASSRGYGYEQYF	TGTGCCAGCAGCCGCGGGTACGGATACGAGCAGTACTTC
.	TRBV3-1	TRBJ1-2	few	CASSQGTVSYGYTF	TGTGCCAGCAGCCAAGGGACAGTTAGCTATGGCTACACCTTC
.	TRBV6-6	TRBJ1-2	few	CASSYTQEGYYGYTF	TGTGCCAGCAGTTACACGCAGGAGGGCTACTATGGCTACACCTTC
TRBD1	TRBV7-2	TRBJ1-1	few	CASSIGGTGATEAFF	TGTGCCAGCAGCATAGGCGGGACAGGGGCCACTGAAGCTTTCTTT
TRBD2	TRBV7-2	TRBJ2-1	many	CASSLSGGYGNEQFF	TGTGCCAGCAGCTTATCGGGGGGGTACGGCAATGAGCAGTTCTTC
.	TRBV5-1	TRBJ2-7	many	CASSSAGSGKDEQYF	TGCGCCAGCAGCTCGGCGGGGTCTGGTAAGGACGAGCAGTACTTC
.	TRBV20-1	TRBJ1-6	few	CSATDSYNSPLHF	TGCAGTGCTACAGACTCCTATAATTCACCCCTCCACTTT
TRBD2	TRBV7-8	TRBJ2-2	.	CASSLSGGVTGELFF	TGTGCCAGCAGCTTAAGCGGGGGGGTGACCGGGGAGCTGTTTTTT
.	TRBV7-3	TRBJ2-2	few	CASSLRADTGELFF	TGTGCCAGCAGCTTAAGGGCGGACACCGGGGAGCTGTTTTTT
.	TRBV11-2	TRBJ1-6	few	CASSLIGRNNSPLHF	TGTGCCAGCAGCTTAATCGGACGAAATAATTCACCCCTCCACTTT
TRBD1	TRBV2	TRBJ2-1	many	CASKVGQGAYNEQFF	TGTGCCAGCAAGGTCGGACAGGGAGCCTACAATGAGCAGTTCTTC
TRBD1	TRBV6-6	TRBJ1-2	few	CASMKKGAPTKYGYTF	TGTGCCAGCATGAAAAAGGGGGCCCCTACAAAATATGGCTACACCTTC
TRBD1	TRBV6-6	TRBJ1-1	.	CASSFVPDREAFF	TGTGCCAGCAGTTTTGTCCCGGACAGGGAAGCTTTCTTT
.	TRBV7-2	TRBJ1-6	few	CASSLAGTGGPLHF	TGTGCCAGCAGCTTAGCAGGGACGGGGGGTCCCCTCCACTTT
TRBD1	TRBV7-2	TRBJ1-3	few	CASSADRVSGNTIYF	TGTGCCAGCAGCGCCGACAGGGTTTCGGGAAACACCATATATTTT
TRBD2	TRBV4-2	TRBJ2-7	.	CASSQESVAGGPTQYF	TGTGCCAGCAGCCAAGAATCGGTAGCGGGGGGGCCAACCCAGTACTTC
.	TRBV7-9	TRBJ2-5	few	CASGKGGETQYF	TGTGCCAGCGGGAAGGGTGGAGAGACCCAGTACTTC
.	TRBV25-1	TRBJ1-2	few	CASSRGTNYGYTF	TGTGCCAGCAGTCGAGGGACAAACTATGGCTACACATTC
.	TRBV11-1	TRBJ2-2	many	CASSLGRGMVNTGELFF	TGTGCCAGCAGCCTCGGCAGGGGAATGGTAAACACCGGGGAGCTGTTTTTT
.	TRBV12-3/TRBV12-4	TRBJ1-1	few	CASSFRARVNTEAFF	TGTGCCAGCAGTTTCAGGGCGAGAGTGAACACTGAAGCTTTCTTT
.	TRBV19	TRBJ2-1	.	CASSMPGGQVVEQFF	TGTGCCAGTAGTATGCCCGGGGGGCAGGTAGTTGAGCAGTTCTTC
.	TRBV7-9	TRBJ1-5	many	CASSFPNQPQHF	TGTGCCAGCAGCTTCCCAAATCAGCCCCAGCATTTT
TRBD1	TRBV28	TRBJ2-1	.	CATDRGTRNEQFF	TGTGCCACCGACAGGGGAACGAGGAATGAGCAGTTCTTC
.	TRBV5-1	TRBJ2-2	few	CASLEGVGTGELFF	TGCGCCAGCCTTGAAGGGGTGGGCACCGGGGAGCTGTTTTTT
.	TRBV28	TRBJ2-2	few	CASSLATENTGELFF	TGTGCCAGCAGTTTAGCGACAGAGAACACCGGGGAGCTGTTTTTT
TRBD2	TRBV7-2	TRBJ2-1	.	CASSLGGGGSEQFF	TGTGCCAGCAGCTTAGGTGGCGGGGGGTCTGAGCAGTTCTTC
.	TRBV7-6	TRBJ2-2	few	CASSPRGTVANTGELFF	TGTGCCAGCAGCCCACGAGGAACAGTAGCGAACACCGGGGAGCTGTTTTTT
TRBD2	TRBV15	TRBJ2-5	few	CATSRDRTSGGKETQYF	TGTGCCACCAGCAGAGATCGGACTAGCGGGGGGAAAGAGACCCAGTACTTC
.	TRBV5-1	TRBJ1-1	.	CASSLVGYMNTEAFF	TGCGCCAGCAGCTTGGTGGGTTACATGAACACTGAAGCTTTCTTT
.	TRBV6-6	TRBJ1-1	.	CASGAWGAFNTEAFF	TGTGCCAGCGGAGCCTGGGGGGCCTTTAACACTGAAGCTTTCTTT
.	TRBV20-1	TRBJ1-6	.	CSARVQAAGNSPLHF	TGCAGTGCTAGAGTCCAGGCCGCTGGGAATTCACCCCTCCACTTT
TRBD2	TRBV12-3/TRBV12-4	TRBJ2-1	.	CASSPRQRTGGEQFF	TGTGCCAGCAGCCCAAGACAGAGGACGGGGGGTGAGCAGTTCTTC
TRBD2	TRBV5-1	TRBJ2-1	.	CASSPRPGGGDEQFF	TGCGCCAGCAGCCCCCGCCCGGGGGGGGGCGATGAGCAGTTCTTC
.	TRBV14	TRBJ2-3	.	CASSRLTTATDTQYF	TGTGCCAGCAGCCGTTTGACGACAGCCACAGATACGCAGTATTTT
TRBD2	TRBV4-1	TRBJ2-1	.	CASSQEIAGGYNEQFF	TGCGCCAGCAGCCAAGAAATCGCGGGGGGGTACAATGAGCAGTTCTTC